The T cell receptor (delta chain) described here comes from a study of gamma-delta T cells after stem cell transplantation. CDR3 length: 20 amino acids. From germline, CDR1 is GEAIGNYY and CDR2 EKD. The V and J ends lost 1 base and 0 bases, in that order; junction bases with no gene match: 10. Within the sample, this clone is large. This sample also contains other DNA sequences that code for the same CDR3. TCRdb re-identified clones in the RT-PCR reads via CATT. Of about 2,100 delta-chain clones detected, roughly 1% appear once; the ten largest clones hold around 30%. The specimen sequenced was gamma-delta T cells. The sequence came from a human donor. It is not recorded whose cells these are; they may come from a transplant donor. This rearrangement joins TRDV2 to TRDJ3; 8 bases are a match to TRDD3. The CDR3 bases are TGTGCCTGTGACACGGTTGGGGGATCGTCGAGCTCCTGGGACACCCGACAGATGTTTTTC. This encodes CACDTVGGSSSSWDTRQMFF.